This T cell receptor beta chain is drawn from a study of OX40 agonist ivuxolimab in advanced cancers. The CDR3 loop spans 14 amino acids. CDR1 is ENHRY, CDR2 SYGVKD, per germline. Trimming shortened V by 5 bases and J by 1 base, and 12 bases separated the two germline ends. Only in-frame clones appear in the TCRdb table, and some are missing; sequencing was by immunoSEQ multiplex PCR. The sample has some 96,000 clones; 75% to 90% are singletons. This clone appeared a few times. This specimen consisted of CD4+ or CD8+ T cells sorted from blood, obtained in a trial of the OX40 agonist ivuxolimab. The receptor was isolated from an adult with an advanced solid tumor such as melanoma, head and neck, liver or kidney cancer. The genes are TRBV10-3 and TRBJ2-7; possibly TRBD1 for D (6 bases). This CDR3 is CAISPRDISYEQYF. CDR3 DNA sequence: TGTGCCATCAGTCCCCGGGACATATCCTACGAGCAGTACTTC.